The 23 T cell receptor beta chains listed next were all sequenced from one sample in a study of cytomegalovirus exposure and HLA in healthy donors. The primer mix had 60 Vbeta and 13 Jbeta primers. Clones were read by immunoSEQ multiplex PCR, and TCRdb kept only the in-frame ones, dropping some. The repertoire consists of 180,000 or so clones, with 75% to 90% occurring once and the leading ten covering approximately 0.31%. Sequenced material: PBMCs. These receptors were obtained from a woman aged 25 to 39 in good health and CMV-seronegative.

The chain carries TRBV9 and TRBJ2-6; the D is unclear. The V end lost 3 bases, the J end lost 4 bases, and 8 bases lay between the germline ends. CDR1 is SGDLS, CDR2 YYNGEE, per germline. CDR3 size: 14 residues. CDR3 sequence reads: CASSASLGANVLTF. In DNA form, the CDR3 reads TGTGCCAGCAGCGCCTCCCTGGGGGCCAACGTCCTGACTTTC. Full variable domain (missing parts from reference TRBV9 and TRBJ2-6): DSGVTQTPKHLITATGQRVTLRCSPRSGDLSVYWYQQSLDQGLQFLIQYYNGEERAKGNILERFSAQQFPDLHSELNLSSLELGDSALYFCASSASLGANVLTFGAGSRLTVL.

This chain connects TRBV9 to TRBJ1-1, with D uncertain. V was shortened by 4 bases and J by 0 bases, with 16 bases between the two germline ends. In germline, CDR1 is SGDLS, CDR2 YYNGEE. This CDR3 comprises 16 residues. The CDR3 DNA sequence: TGTGCCAGCAGCCCCGAGGGCAGCTTCATGAACACTGAAGCTTTCTTT. As protein: CASSPEGSFMNTEAFF.

As concerns this clone: Other nucleotide sequences in the sample specify the same CDR3. The chain is built from TRBV7-9 and TRBJ2-1; weak D call: TRBD2 (7 bases). This CDR3 spans 15 amino acids. With 5 bases removed from V and 0 bases from J, the gap between germline ends came to 11 bases. Germline-derived CDR1 and CDR2 are SEHNR and FQNEAQ (reference sequence). CDR3 nucleotide sequence: TGTGCCAGCAGCCGCGGGGGCAGCTCCTACAATGAGCAGTTCTTC. Its translation is CASSRGGSSYNEQFF.

The V gene is TRBV7-2, the J gene TRBJ2-7, with 7 nucleotides matching TRBD2. This CDR3 region has 14 residues. V shed 1 base, J shed 4 bases, and the junction held 4 bases outside the gene matches. Germline loops: CDR1 SGHTA, CDR2 FQGNSA. CDR3 bases: TGTGCCAGCAGCTTAGGCGGGAGTCTGTACGAGCAGTACTTC. Its translation is CASSLGGSLYEQYF.

V gene TRBV5-6 combines with J gene TRBJ2-5, with a possible D match to TRBD1 (5 bases). Trimming took 6 bases from V and 5 from J, leaving 17 bases between them. This CDR3 has 14 amino acids. CDR1 and CDR2 from the germline V gene are SGHDT and YYEEEE. In DNA form, the CDR3 reads TGTGCCAGCATCGAAGAAGGGGCTGAGGAGACCCAGTACTTC. As protein: CASIEEGAEETQYF.

This chain joins TRBV5-1 and TRBJ2-3, with 13 bases aligning to TRBD2. Germline CDR1 SGHRS, CDR2 YFSETQ. The length of the CDR3 is 15 residues. J lost 4 bases, V lost 4 bases, and 3 bases had no gene match. The DNA of the CDR3 is TGCGCCAGCAGCCCCGGGACTAGCGGGGCAGATACGCAGTATTTT. Its translation: CASSPGTSGADTQYF.

This sequence joins TRBV27 and TRBJ2-6, with D hard to call. Germline lookup yields CDR1 MNHEY and CDR2 SMNVEV (reference sequence). CDR3 size: 16 residues. V was cut by 3 bases and J by 1 base, with 10 bases left in between. This chain's CDR3 is CASSFFAASGANVLTF. For the CDR3, the DNA is TGTGCCAGCAGTTTTTTTGCAGCGTCTGGGGCCAACGTCCTGACTTTC.

This chain connects TRBV7-8 to TRBJ1-1, with D unclear. V was pared by 3 bases and J by 1 base, with 12 bases between. Germline V gene lookup returns CDR1 SGHVS and CDR2 FQNEAQ. The CDR3 length is 15 residues. The CDR3 DNA is TGTGCCAGCAGCTTCCTTTGGGGAGCGAACACTGAAGCTTTCTTT. Its translation is CASSFLWGANTEAFF.

This chain joins TRBV19 and TRBJ2-7; D gene ambiguous. V lost 3 bases, J lost 2 bases, and 8 bases lay in between. Per the germline V gene, CDR1 is LNHDA and CDR2 is SQIVND (reference sequence). This CDR3 is built from 13 residues. The CDR3 DNA is TGTGCCAGTAGTATTAGCCCGGCCTACGAGCAGTACTTC. Translating gives CASSISPAYEQYF.

This clone was detected once. This chain joins TRBV18 and TRBJ2-2, with 8 positions matching TRBD2. V was clipped by 0 bases and J by 5 bases; unmatched bases: 2. CDR1 and CDR2 from the germline V gene are KGHSH and LQKENI. The CDR3 covers 15 residues. The CDR3 DNA follows: TGTGCCAGCTCACCACCAAGCGGGAGAACCGGGGAGCTGTTTTTT. Encoded protein: CASSPPSGRTGELFF.

The chain uses TRBV5-1 and TRBJ2-2; 8 nucleotides agree with TRBD1. Germline trimming cut 2 bases from V and 9 bases from J; bases unmatched to any gene: 12. This CDR3 has 16 residues. From germline, CDR1 is SGHRS and CDR2 YFSETQ. CDR3 DNA sequence: TGCGCCAGCAGCTTCCGGGACAGGAGCCCCTCGTGGGAGCTGTTTTTT. Protein product: CASSFRDRSPSWELFF.

The CDR3 reads CASGEGERYNEQFF. The CDR3 DNA follows: TGTGCCAGCGGGGAGGGGGAGCGCTACAATGAGCAGTTCTTC. V and J are TRBV28 and TRBJ2-1, with a tentative D call TRBD2 (7 bases). From germline, CDR1 is MDHEN and CDR2 SYDVKM. The CDR3 totals 14 residues. V was trimmed by 8 bases and J by 3 bases, leaving 14 bases between them.

The rearrangement links TRBV25-1 to TRBJ2-1; D may be TRBD1 (5 bases). With 5 bases removed from V and 8 bases from J, the gap between germline ends came to 19 bases. The CDR3 runs 15 residues. CDR1 and CDR2 (germline): MGHDK, SYGVNS. CDR3 region: CASSLGQGGIDEQFF. The CDR3 DNA is TGTGCCAGCAGTCTGGGGCAGGGTGGTATAGATGAGCAGTTCTTC.

This sequence joins TRBV5-4 and TRBJ2-7; possible D gene TRBD1, 6 bases. The CDR3 totals 12 residues. Germline lookup yields CDR1 SGHNT and CDR2 YYREEE (reference sequence). Trimming stripped 4 bases from V and 7 bases from J, with 12 bases between. CDR3: CASSLKGGEQYF. The CDR3, as DNA: TGTGCCAGCAGCCTAAAAGGGGGAGAGCAGTACTTC.

This chain connects TRBV7-9 to TRBJ2-5; 9 bases map to TRBD1. V lost 5 bases, J lost 5 bases, and 6 bases stayed unmatched. The CDR3 contains 14 residues. In germline, CDR1 is SEHNR, CDR2 FQNEAQ (reference sequence). CDR3 bases: TGTGCCAGCAGCATCACAGGGGGCGTGGAGACCCAGTACTTC. Translating it yields CASSITGGVETQYF.

V gene TRBV7-2 combines with J gene TRBJ2-1; tentatively, D is TRBD2 (6 bases). Between the trimmed V and J ends, which lost 3 bases and 0 bases, there was a span of 9 bases. Germline V gene data show CDR1 as SGHTA and CDR2 as FQGNSA. This CDR3 region has 15 residues. The CDR3 spells CASSLDGGSYNEQFF. CDR3 nucleotides: TGTGCCAGCAGCTTGGACGGGGGCTCCTACAATGAGCAGTTCTTC.

CDR3 amino acids: CASSEHAGTYEQYF. CDR3 in DNA: TGTGCCAGCAGTGAACATGCGGGCACGTACGAGCAGTACTTC. This chain uses TRBV6-1 with TRBJ2-7, with a possible D match to TRBD2 (5 bases). The CDR3 is made up of 14 amino acids. The V end lost 2 bases, the J end lost 4 bases, and 12 bases lay between the germline ends. Germline V gene sequence: CDR1 MNHNS, CDR2 SASEGT.

This chain joins TRBV6-6 and TRBJ2-5, with a weak D call TRBD1 (5 bases). From germline, CDR1 is MNHNY and CDR2 SVGAGI (reference sequence). V was clipped by 2 bases and J by 3 bases, with 10 bases between them. The CDR3 is 14 residues long. The CDR3: CASSYRGLEETQYF. DNA for the CDR3: TGTGCCAGCAGTTACAGGGGTCTGGAAGAGACCCAGTACTTC.

The chain has TRBV19 and TRBJ2-3; 7 positions agree with TRBD2. V dropped 4 bases and J dropped 4; count of bases not matched to a gene: 8. The CDR3 totals 15 residues. Looked up from germline, CDR1 is LNHDA and CDR2 is SQIVND (reference sequence). The CDR3 coding sequence is TGTGCCAGTAGTACCGGACTAGGTCCCCCAGATACGCAGTATTTT. Translating gives CASSTGLGPPDTQYF.

The V and J genes are TRBV2 and TRBJ2-4; no clear D gene. The germline gives CDR1 SNHLY, CDR2 FYNNEI. This CDR3 region has 14 residues. V shed 3 bases and J shed 0 bases, with 6 bases lying between them. The CDR3 reads CASSEAEAKNIQYF. CDR3 DNA sequence: TGTGCCAGCAGTGAGGCGGAAGCCAAAAACATTCAGTACTTC.

V is TRBV29-1 and J is TRBJ2-1; 8 bases are shared with TRBD1. Germline V gene sequence: CDR1 SQVTM, CDR2 ANQGSEA. V gave up 4 bases and J gave up 4 bases; unmatched junction bases: 18. This CDR3 has 18 amino acids. The CDR3 DNA reads as TGCAGCGTTGTTAGGCCAGGGGGCGCGGAGGGAGGTTACAATGAGCAGTTCTTC. Translated: CSVVRPGGAEGGYNEQFF.

This chain links TRBV7-2 with TRBJ2-3; no clear D gene. This CDR3 comprises 12 residues. From germline, CDR1 is SGHTA and CDR2 FQGNSA. Trimming shortened V by 5 bases and J by 3 bases, and 6 bases separated the two germline ends. CDR3 coding DNA: TGTGCCAGCAGCCCTAGGACAGATACGCAGTATTTT. Translated: CASSPRTDTQYF.

Comment on this clone: Other DNA sequences in this sample translate to the same CDR3. The rearrangement links TRBV30 to TRBJ2-5, with 7 bases identical to TRBD1. The trim removed 5 bases at V and 4 bases at J, leaving 7 bases unmatched. Germline loops: CDR1 GTSNPN, CDR2 SVGIG (reference sequence). The CDR3 contains 13 residues. The CDR3 region is CAWDRVIGETQYF. CDR3 nucleotides: TGTGCCTGGGACAGGGTGATTGGAGAGACCCAGTACTTC. Full variable domain (rest looked up from reference TRBV30 and TRBJ2-5): SQTIHQWPATLVQPVGSPLSLECTVEGTSNPNLYWYRQAAGRGLQLLFYSVGIGQISSEVPQNLSASRPQDRQFILSSKKLLLSDSGFYLCAWDRVIGETQYFGPGTRLLVL.